One and the same sample provided the 31 T cell receptor beta chains below, sequenced in a study of CD8 T cells in Susac syndrome. Random hexamers primed reverse transcription of about 0.45 to 1 ug RNA. One entry per CDR3 protein results from TCRdb running MiXCR on the immunoSEQ multiplex PCR reads. The sample yields some 180,000 distinct CDR3 sequences, roughly 90% seen once. The source material was CD4+ T cells from PBMCs. These receptors originate from a human donor with Susac syndrome.

This chain links TRBV12-3 or TRBV12-4 with TRBJ2-1; 7 nucleotides line up with TRBD2. J lost 5 bases, V lost 5 bases, and 12 bases had no gene match. This CDR3 is 16 amino acids long. This CDR3 is CASSEWGGGNDNEQFF. CDR3 bases: TGTGCCAGCAGTGAATGGGGCGGGGGAAACGACAATGAGCAGTTCTTC.

This chain joins TRBV3-1 and TRBJ1-1; D call uncertain. This CDR3 is 13 amino acids long. The germline V gene encodes CDR1 LGHDT and CDR2 YNNKEL (reference sequence). Trimming pared 1 base from V and 8 bases from J, leaving 11 bases between. In DNA form, the CDR3 reads TGTGCCAGCAGCCAAGGGAGCTCCGGCGAAGCTTTCTTT. Protein sequence: CASSQGSSGEAFF.

The rearrangement links TRBV19 to TRBJ2-7; 7 positions match TRBD1. CDR3 size: 14 residues. Unmatched junction bases numbered 6, after V lost 5 bases and J lost 2 bases. Per the germline V gene, CDR1 is LNHDA and CDR2 is SQIVND (reference sequence). CDR3 residues: CASSLRDSTYEQYF. CDR3 nucleotide sequence: TGTGCCAGTAGTTTACGGGACAGTACCTACGAGCAGTACTTC.

This rearrangement joins TRBV6-1 to TRBJ2-3; TRBD2 agrees at 8 bases. The germline V gene encodes CDR1 MNHNS and CDR2 SASEGT. After removal of 6 bases from V and 0 bases from J, the junction contained 2 bases not matched to a gene. The CDR3 covers 14 residues. CDR3 protein: CASRKRGSTDTQYF. The CDR3 DNA sequence: TGTGCCAGCAGAAAGCGGGGGAGCACAGATACGCAGTATTTT.

J is TRBJ1-5 and V is TRBV19; a possible D gene is TRBD1 (5 bases). This CDR3 region has 13 residues. Germline values: CDR1 LNHDA, CDR2 SQIVND (reference sequence). V lost 2 bases, J lost 5 bases, and 7 bases lay in between. In nucleotides, the CDR3 is TGTGCCAGTAGTATACAGGGAGATCAGCCCCAGCATTTT. This translates into CASSIQGDQPQHF.

V usage is TRBV2 and J usage is TRBJ2-1; D is unclear. Trimming took 0 bases from V and 4 from J, leaving 7 bases between them. The CDR3 is 14 residues long. Germline CDR1 reads SNHLY; CDR2 reads FYNNEI. The CDR3 nucleotides are TGTGCCAGCAGTGAAGCCAGGAGTTACAATGAGCAGTTCTTC. As protein: CASSEARSYNEQFF.

The chain employs TRBV20-1 and TRBJ1-2; D ambiguous. The germline CDR1 and CDR2 sequences are DFQATT and SNEGSKA (reference sequence). Trimming cost V 5 bases and J 2 bases, with 21 bases left between them. There are 16 residues in the CDR3. The CDR3 DNA reads as TGCAGTGCTCCTCCCCCGAGGGCAGTCGACAACTATGGCTACACCTTC. Amino acid sequence: CSAPPPRAVDNYGYTF.

The chain is built from TRBV9 and TRBJ2-7; D is possibly TRBD1 (6 bases). The CDR3 loop spans 15 amino acids. The V gene's germline CDR1 is SGDLS and CDR2 YYNGEE. Trimming shortened V by 3 bases and J by 0 bases, and 13 bases separated the two germline ends. DNA for the CDR3: TGTGCCAGCAGCGAATCAGGGGTCAGCTCCTACGAGCAGTACTTC. Translating gives CASSESGVSSYEQYF.

This chain connects TRBV5-5 to TRBJ2-1; 9 bases map to TRBD1. J gave up 3 bases and V 4 bases, and 8 bases lay outside the gene matches. Germline lookup yields CDR1 SGHKS and CDR2 YYEKEE (reference sequence). This CDR3 has 16 amino acids. Here the CDR3 DNA reads TGTGCCAGCAGCCGAGTACAGGGGGCCCTCTACAATGAGCAGTTCTTC. It is translated as CASSRVQGALYNEQFF.

This clonotype was seen a handful of times. This rearrangement joins TRBV20-1 to TRBJ1-1, with a weak D call TRBD1 (6 bases). The CDR3 extends over 13 amino acids. V lost 6 bases to trimming and J lost 0 bases, with 11 bases between them. The germline CDR1 and CDR2 sequences are DFQATT and SNEGSKA (reference sequence). The CDR3, as DNA: TGCAGTGCCCCGGGACAAATGAACACTGAAGCTTTCTTT. It translates to CSAPGQMNTEAFF.

The chain is built from TRBV4-2 and TRBJ2-5, with D unclear. The CDR3 covers 15 residues. Germline loops: CDR1 LGHNA, CDR2 YNFKEQ. Between the trimmed V and J ends, which lost 0 bases and 5 bases, there was a span of 13 bases. Here the CDR3 reads CASSQDPAGLETQYF. As DNA, the CDR3 is TGTGCCAGCAGCCAAGATCCGGCCGGGTTGGAGACCCAGTACTTC.

CDR3 loop: CASSYSVGQPSTDTQYF. The CDR3 DNA follows: TGTGCCAGCAGTTACTCAGTAGGACAGCCTAGCACAGATACGCAGTATTTT. The chain has TRBV6-5 and TRBJ2-3; D possibly corresponds to TRBD1 (6 bases). The germline V gene has CDR1 MNHEY and CDR2 SVGAGI. CDR3 length: 17 residues. V lost 0 bases, J lost 0 bases, and 13 bases lay in between.

The chain has TRBV12-3 or TRBV12-4 and TRBJ1-2; possibly TRBD1 for D (6 bases). V was clipped by 6 bases and J by 1 base, with 15 bases between them. This CDR3 is built from 15 residues. DNA for the CDR3: TGTGCCAGCAGCTATCTTCGGACAGTTAACTATGGCTACACCTTC. This gives the protein CASSYLRTVNYGYTF.

In DNA, the CDR3 is TGCGCCAGCAGCTTGGTGGTGACAGGGGATAATTCACCCCTCCACTTT. It yields the protein CASSLVVTGDNSPLHF. The chain links TRBV5-1 to TRBJ1-6, with 8 bases lining up with TRBD1. V was pared by 0 bases and J by 5 bases, with 4 bases of the junction left unmatched. The germline V gene has CDR1 SGHRS and CDR2 YFSETQ. The CDR3 has 16 residues.

The chain joins TRBV7-3 to TRBJ1-2, with 7 bases identical to TRBD1. The V gene end was trimmed by 10 bases and the J gene end by 10 bases; junction bases not matched to a gene: 12. The CDR3 is 12 residues long. Per germline, CDR1 SGHTA and CDR2 FQGTGA. The CDR3 region is CAKAPGQPIYTF. CDR3 DNA: TGTGCCAAAGCCCCGGGACAGCCAATCTACACCTTC.

The CDR3: CSVEDHTTGVSEAFF. CDR3 coding DNA: TGCAGCGTTGAAGATCATACGACAGGGGTTTCCGAAGCTTTCTTT. The J gene is TRBJ1-1, the V gene TRBV29-1, with 8 bases aligning to TRBD1. After removal of 0 bases from V and 8 bases from J, the junction contained 11 bases not matched to a gene. The CDR3 length is 15 residues. CDR1 and CDR2 from the germline V gene are SQVTM and ANQGSEA.

This chain connects TRBV6-5 to TRBJ1-2, with 9 bases identical to TRBD1. The CDR3 consists of 14 residues. V shed 6 bases and J 2 bases; nucleotides not matched to a gene: 4. Germline V gives CDR1 MNHEY, CDR2 SVGAGI. The DNA for the CDR3 is TGTGCCAGCAGAGGACAGGGGAGAAACTATGGCTACACCTTC. Translated, it gives CASRGQGRNYGYTF.

This chain connects TRBV6-5 to TRBJ1-2; no reliable D call. This CDR3 comprises 16 residues. Per the germline V gene, CDR1 is MNHEY and CDR2 is SVGAGI. Trimming pared 0 bases from V and 0 bases from J, leaving 11 bases between. The CDR3 region is CASSYSRSPSNYGYTF. The DNA of the CDR3 is TGTGCCAGCAGTTACTCAAGATCACCTTCTAACTATGGCTACACCTTC.

J is TRBJ1-4 and V is TRBV14, with D hard to call. Trimming removed 6 bases at V and 7 bases at J, with 12 bases between. CDR1 and CDR2 from the germline V gene are SGHDN and FVKESK. There are 13 residues in the CDR3. The CDR3 here is CASRTPVGEKLFF. The CDR3 DNA follows: TGTGCCAGCAGAACCCCCGTGGGTGAAAAACTGTTTTTT.

The chain links TRBV21-1 to TRBJ2-5; the table's D call TRBD1 went unverified against the DNA. TRBV21-1 is a pseudogene segment. This CDR3 has 15 amino acids. CDR3 in amino acids: CASSTPGVARETQYF. CDR3 in DNA: TGTGCCAGCAGCACCCCGGGAGTGGCACGAGAGACCCAGTACTTC.

J is TRBJ1-5 and V is TRBV28; weak D call: TRBD1 (6 bases). V was cut by 4 bases and J by 0 bases, with 10 bases left in between. The CDR3 spans 15 residues. Germline-derived CDR1 and CDR2 are MDHEN and SYDVKM. This CDR3 reads CASSSPDSSNQPQHF. DNA for the CDR3: TGTGCCAGCAGTTCCCCGGACAGTAGCAATCAGCCCCAGCATTTT.

The chain employs TRBV5-1 and TRBJ1-1; the D gene is possibly TRBD1 (6 bases). V was trimmed by 1 base and J by 3 bases, leaving 13 bases between them. In germline, CDR1 is SGHRS, CDR2 YFSETQ. CDR3 size: 15 residues. CDR3: CASSLLGRGDTEAFF. The CDR3 region has the DNA TGCGCCAGCAGCTTGCTTGGCAGGGGAGACACTGAAGCTTTCTTT.

The V and J genes are TRBV28 and TRBJ2-6; D might be TRBD1 (6 bases). Germline-derived CDR1 and CDR2 are MDHEN and SYDVKM. The CDR3 runs 15 residues. The V end was cut by 6 bases, the J end by 4 bases, with 13 bases between. This CDR3 reads CASSTRDTGANVLTF. In nucleotides, the CDR3 is TGTGCCAGCAGCACCAGGGACACCGGGGCCAACGTCCTGACTTTC.

This sequence joins TRBV6-4 and TRBJ1-1; 11 bases fit TRBD1. V gave up 6 bases and J gave up 11 bases; unmatched junction bases: 11. The CDR3 runs 14 residues. The germline gives CDR1 MRHNA, CDR2 SNTAGT. CDR3 loop: CASRTGQGASSAFF. Here the CDR3 DNA reads TGTGCCAGCAGAACCGGACAGGGGGCGTCTTCGGCTTTCTTT.

A single count supports this clonotype. This chain links TRBV4-2 with TRBJ2-4; TRBD2 aligns across 15 bases. The CDR3 consists of 18 residues. V shed 3 bases and J 6 bases; nucleotides not matched to a gene: 9. CDR1 is LGHNA and CDR2 is YNFKEQ in the germline V gene. CDR3 residues: CASSQEPWTSGRGNIQYF. Written as DNA, the CDR3 is TGTGCCAGCAGCCAGGAACCTTGGACTAGCGGGAGGGGAAACATTCAGTACTTC.

The chain carries TRBV30 and TRBJ1-2, with D hard to call. V lost 4 bases and J 4 bases, leaving 10 bases between the germline ends. Germline CDR1 is GTSNPN and CDR2 is SVGIG (reference sequence). This CDR3 has 12 residues. CDR3 residues: CAWTRAGYGYTF. The CDR3 nucleotides read TGTGCCTGGACCCGGGCTGGCTATGGCTACACCTTC.

The chain recombines TRBV2 with TRBJ2-1; 11 nucleotides match TRBD2. Trimming removed 4 bases from V and 10 bases from J; junction bases left unmatched: 6. The CDR3 sequence is 14 residues long. In germline, CDR1 is SNHLY, CDR2 FYNNEI. Here the CDR3 reads CASSGFRTSGEQFF. DNA for the CDR3: TGTGCCAGCAGTGGTTTTAGGACTAGCGGGGAGCAGTTCTTC.

This clonotype has more than one count but fewer than ten. This rearrangement joins TRBV9 to TRBJ2-2, with D hard to call. Germline V gene sequence: CDR1 SGDLS, CDR2 YYNGEE. CDR3 length: 13 amino acids. Trimming left V 7 bases short and J 3 bases short, with 10 bases between. The CDR3 region has the DNA TGTGCCAGCGGTAGATCAGACACCGGGGAGCTGTTTTTT. This sequence encodes CASGRSDTGELFF.

The V gene is TRBV3-1, the J gene TRBJ2-1; unclear D gene. Trimming cost V 1 base and J 6 bases, with 7 bases left between them. Germline-derived CDR1 and CDR2 are LGHDT and YNNKEL (reference sequence). This CDR3 has 13 amino acids. CDR3 loop: CASSQGQSNEQFF. The CDR3 DNA reads as TGTGCCAGCAGCCAAGGCCAGAGCAATGAGCAGTTCTTC.

This chain joins TRBV24-1 and TRBJ2-3; D remains unclear. V was clipped by 4 bases and J by 2 bases, with 9 bases between them. Per the germline V gene, CDR1 is KGHDR and CDR2 is SFDVKD. CDR3 size: 14 residues. The CDR3 spells CATSEPDATDTQYF. CDR3 nucleotide sequence: TGTGCCACCAGTGAGCCCGATGCCACAGATACGCAGTATTTT.

The table lists this clonotype with a count of one. The chain combines TRBV12-3 or TRBV12-4 with TRBJ1-2; D call uncertain. Trimming cost V 3 bases and J 6 bases, with 8 bases left between them. CDR3 length equals 12 residues. The chain's CDR3 is CASSFLADGYTF. The DNA of the CDR3 is TGTGCCAGCAGTTTTTTGGCGGATGGCTACACCTTC.